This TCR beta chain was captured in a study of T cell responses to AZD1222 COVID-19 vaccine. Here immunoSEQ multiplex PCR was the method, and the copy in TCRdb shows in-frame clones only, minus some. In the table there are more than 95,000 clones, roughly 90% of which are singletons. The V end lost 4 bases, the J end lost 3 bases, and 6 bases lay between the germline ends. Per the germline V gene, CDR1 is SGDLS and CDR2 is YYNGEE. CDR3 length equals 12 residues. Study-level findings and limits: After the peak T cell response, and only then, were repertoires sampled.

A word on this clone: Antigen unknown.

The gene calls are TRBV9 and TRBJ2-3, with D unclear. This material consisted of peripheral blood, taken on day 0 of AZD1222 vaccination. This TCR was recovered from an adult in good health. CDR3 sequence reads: CASSPQTDTQYF. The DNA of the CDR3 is TGTGCCAGCAGCCCCCAGACAGATACGCAGTATTTT.